The 20 T cell receptor beta chains reported below all come from one sample, sequenced in a study of graft-versus-host responses after intestinal transplantation. For these TCRs, the target antigens are not known. Assay: immunoSEQ multiplex PCR; the TCRdb copy retains only in-frame clones and omits some. The profile shows approximately 90,000 clones, around 93% of them singletons. The starting material was unstimulated CD8+ T cells sorted from spleen or lymph node cells, obtained before transplant. These receptors were collected from a human donor who was the organ donor for an intestinal transplant.

The J gene is TRBJ2-7, the V gene TRBV5-5; 10 nucleotides match TRBD2. V lost 4 bases and J lost 4; bases outside the gene matches: 8. Germline CDR1 is SGHKS and CDR2 is YYEKEE (reference sequence). The CDR3 has 15 amino acids. The CDR3 region has the DNA TGTGCCAGCAGCAACCGGACTAGCGGCGTGTACGAGCAGTACTTC. It codes for CASSNRTSGVYEQYF. Looking up the rest from reference TRBV5-5 and TRBJ2-7 gives the full variable domain: DAGVTQSPTHLIKTRGQQVTLRCSPISGHKSVSWYQQVLGQGPQFIFQYYEKEERGRGNFPDRFSARQFPNYSSELNVNALLLGDSALYLCASSNRTSGVYEQYFGPGTRLTVT.

This clone is a singleton in its sample. The chain recombines TRBV27 with TRBJ1-2; D may be TRBD1 (5 bases). V was cut by 5 bases and J by 0 bases, with 19 bases left in between. This CDR3 has 17 residues. Germline V lookup: CDR1 MNHEY, CDR2 SMNVEV (reference sequence). The CDR3 DNA reads as TGTGCCAGCAGTCCATACTACACAGGAGAAACTAACTATGGCTACACCTTC. It translates to CASSPYYTGETNYGYTF.

This clone is a singleton in its sample. The chain has TRBV7-8 and TRBJ1-6; no clear D gene. Germline lookup yields CDR1 SGHVS and CDR2 FQNEAQ. CDR3 length equals 17 residues. Between the trimmed V and J ends, which lost 0 bases and 0 bases, there was a span of 9 bases. This chain's CDR3 is CASSLASIFSYNSPLHF. Written as DNA, the CDR3 is TGTGCCAGCAGCTTAGCCAGTATCTTCTCCTATAATTCACCCCTCCACTTT.

The chain recombines TRBV2 with TRBJ2-7; tentative D call: TRBD2 (6 bases). Germline CDR1 reads SNHLY; CDR2 reads FYNNEI. V was cut by 9 bases and J by 0 bases, with 15 bases left in between. CDR3 length equals 14 residues. The CDR3 coding sequence is TGTGCCAGGGGGTTAGCGGCGGGCTCCTACGAGCAGTACTTC. It yields the protein CARGLAAGSYEQYF.

The rearrangement links TRBV2 to TRBJ1-2; no definite D call. The CDR3 extends over 11 amino acids. V lost 10 bases, J lost 7 bases, and 13 bases lay in between. CDR1 is SNHLY and CDR2 is FYNNEI in the germline V gene. CDR3: CATGTRPGYTF. DNA for the CDR3: TGTGCCACCGGAACGAGGCCTGGCTACACCTTC.

This rearrangement joins TRBV4-3 to TRBJ2-5; 7 nucleotides align to TRBD1. From germline, CDR1 is LGHNA and CDR2 YSLEER. After removal of 0 bases from V and 11 bases from J, the junction contained 12 bases not matched to a gene. The length of the CDR3 is 15 residues. The DNA for the CDR3 is TGCGCCAGCAGCCAAGATCGACAGGGCCTAGTGGAGCAGTACTTC. This sequence encodes CASSQDRQGLVEQYF.

This clone was seen a single time. The chain is built from TRBV7-6 and TRBJ2-7; D gene ambiguous. V lost 5 bases to trimming and J lost 3 bases, with 11 bases between them. The CDR3 is made up of 13 amino acids. Per germline, CDR1 SGHVS and CDR2 FNYEAQ. The CDR3 bases are TGTGCCAGCAGCCCTATAGAGGACTACGAGCAGTACTTC. Translated: CASSPIEDYEQYF.

In DNA, the CDR3 is TGCGCCAGCAGCTCCGACAGGGGGAACACTGAAGCTTTCTTT. This encodes CASSSDRGNTEAFF. V gene TRBV5-1 combines with J gene TRBJ1-1, with 8 bases lining up with TRBD1. The CDR3 is made up of 14 amino acids. The J segment lost 1 base and the V segment lost 3 bases, leaving 2 bases of the junction unmatched. CDR1 is SGHRS, CDR2 YFSETQ, per germline.

V gene TRBV7-3 combines with J gene TRBJ2-3; a weak D match, TRBD2 (7 bases). CDR1 and CDR2 from the germline V gene are SGHTA and FQGTGA. This CDR3 comprises 18 residues. V was pared by 1 base and J by 5 bases, with 22 bases between. In DNA form, the CDR3 reads TGTGCCAGCAGCTTAATCCATTTCGGGGGGCCGGATGAAGATACGCAGTATTTT. It yields the protein CASSLIHFGGPDEDTQYF.

This clone was found once. Sequence at one end of the junction differs from germline and may be a read error. V and J are TRBV7-7 and TRBJ2-1; TRBD1 matches 9 bases. The germline CDR1 and CDR2 sequences are SSHAT and FNYEAQ (reference sequence). This CDR3 comprises 15 residues. CDR3 bases: TGTGCTAGCAGGAACGGACAGGGGACCTACAATGAGCAGTTCTTC. This gives the protein CASRNGQGTYNEQFF.

The chain couples TRBV9 to TRBJ2-2; 10 bases map to TRBD1. Germline loops: CDR1 SGDLS, CDR2 YYNGEE. CDR3 length: 17 residues. The V gene end was trimmed by 3 bases and the J gene end by 3 bases; junction bases not matched to a gene: 8. The DNA of the CDR3 is TGTGCCAGCAGCGACCCCCGGGACAGGGGAGACACCGGGGAGCTGTTTTTT. Translated, it gives CASSDPRDRGDTGELFF.

As regards this clone: Other DNA sequences in the sample encode the same CDR3. The genes are TRBV7-3 and TRBJ1-1; 8 positions match TRBD1. Germline V gene sequence: CDR1 SGHTA, CDR2 FQGTGA. This CDR3 comprises 15 residues. After removal of 0 bases from V and 4 bases from J, the junction contained 4 bases not matched to a gene. CDR3 in amino acids: CASSLTRQGRTEAFF. The CDR3, as DNA: TGTGCCAGCAGCTTAACCCGACAGGGGCGCACTGAAGCTTTCTTT. Complete variable domain (other parts from reference TRBV7-3 and TRBJ1-1): GAGVSQTPSNKVTEKGKYVELRCDPISGHTALYWYRQSLGQGPEFLIYFQGTGAADDSGLPNDRFFAVRPEGSVSTLKIQRTERGDSAVYLCASSLTRQGRTEAFFGQGTRLTVV.

The chain recombines TRBV5-1 with TRBJ2-3, with 9 bases identical to TRBD2. Unmatched junction bases numbered 10, after V lost 7 bases and J lost 4 bases. Germline assignment: CDR1 SGHRS and CDR2 YFSETQ. The CDR3 runs to 15 residues. The CDR3 bases are TGCGCCAGCCTGCCCGGGACTAGCTATCCAGATACGCAGTATTTT. Translated: CASLPGTSYPDTQYF.

Only one count was recorded for this clone. The chain combines TRBV19 with TRBJ2-1; perhaps TRBD1 as D (5 bases). The V and J ends lost 7 bases and 6 bases respectively, with 19 bases between them. Looked up from germline, CDR1 is LNHDA and CDR2 is SQIVND (reference sequence). This CDR3 contains 15 residues. CDR3 residues: CASNIGAGVSNEQFF. For the CDR3, the DNA is TGTGCCAGTAATATTGGGGCAGGTGTAAGCAATGAGCAGTTCTTC. Based on the CDR3 plus reference TRBV19 and TRBJ2-1, the full variable domain is DGGITQSPKYLFRKEGQNVTLSCEQNLNHDAMYWYRQDPGQGLRLIYYSQIVNDFQKGDIAEGYSVSREKKESFPLTVTSAQKNPTAFYLCASNIGAGVSNEQFFGPGTRLTVL.

This chain connects TRBV7-3 to TRBJ1-1; the D is unclear. CDR1 and CDR2 from the germline V gene are SGHTA and FQGTGA. V was clipped by 2 bases and J by 0 bases, with 7 bases between them. The length of the CDR3 is 14 residues. The CDR3 spells CASSLSPVNTEAFF. The CDR3 nucleotides read TGTGCCAGCAGCTTATCACCGGTGAACACTGAAGCTTTCTTT. The variable domain in full, with the rest retrieved from reference TRBV7-3 and TRBJ1-1, is GAGVSQTPSNKVTEKGKYVELRCDPISGHTALYWYRQSLGQGPEFLIYFQGTGAADDSGLPNDRFFAVRPEGSVSTLKIQRTERGDSAVYLCASSLSPVNTEAFFGQGTRLTVV.

DNA of the CDR3: TGTGCCAGCAGTTACGGTCAGGGGGATCTCTACGAGCAGTACTTC. As protein: CASSYGQGDLYEQYF. The chain combines TRBV6-5 with TRBJ2-7; TRBD1 matches at 7 bases. The V gene end was trimmed by 2 bases and the J gene end by 3 bases; junction bases not matched to a gene: 7. The CDR3 extends over 15 amino acids. The V gene's germline CDR1 is MNHEY and CDR2 SVGAGI.

The gene calls are TRBV7-2 and TRBJ1-1; D is perhaps TRBD1 (5 bases). Germline-derived CDR1 and CDR2 are SGHTA and FQGNSA. V gave up 0 bases and J gave up 4 bases, with 12 bases separating them. The CDR3 totals 15 residues. The CDR3 DNA is TGTGCCAGCAGCTTAGCGTTGGGGGAGGGCACTGAAGCTTTCTTT. It yields the protein CASSLALGEGTEAFF.

The rearrangement uses TRBV6-4 and TRBJ2-1, with 10 bases matching TRBD2. The CDR3 spans 16 residues. Germline CDR1 is MRHNA and CDR2 is SNTAGT. V was pared by 4 bases and J by 3 bases, with 6 bases of the junction left unmatched. The CDR3 here is CASSVRSGGVYNEQFF. The CDR3, as DNA: TGTGCCAGCAGTGTAAGGAGCGGGGGGGTCTACAATGAGCAGTTCTTC.

This clone was found once. The chain has TRBV4-3 and TRBJ1-4, with 7 bases identical to TRBD1. Per germline, CDR1 LGHNA and CDR2 YSLEER. This CDR3 region has 15 residues. Losses at the gene ends were 1 base for V and 3 bases for J; bases not matched to a gene: 2. Here the CDR3 reads CASSQVTGSNEKLFF. The CDR3 DNA sequence: TGCGCCAGCAGCCAAGTGACAGGGTCTAATGAAAAACTGTTTTTT.

This clone was detected once. The J gene is TRBJ1-1, the V gene TRBV6-5; no firm D call. Germline V CDR1 and CDR2: MNHEY, SVGAGI. The V gene lost 11 bases and the J gene lost 5 bases, with 12 bases spanning the gap. There are 11 residues in the CDR3. CDR3 sequence reads: CAAREKTEAFF. The DNA for the CDR3 is TGTGCCGCCCGGGAGAAGACTGAAGCTTTCTTT.